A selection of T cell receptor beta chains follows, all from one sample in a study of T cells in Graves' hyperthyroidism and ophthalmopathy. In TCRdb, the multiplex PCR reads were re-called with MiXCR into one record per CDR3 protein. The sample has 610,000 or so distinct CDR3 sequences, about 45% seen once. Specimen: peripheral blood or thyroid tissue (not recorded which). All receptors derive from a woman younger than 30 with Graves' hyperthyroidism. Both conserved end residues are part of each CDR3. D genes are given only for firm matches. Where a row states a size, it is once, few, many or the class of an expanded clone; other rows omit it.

TGCGCCAGCAGCCAACGGGAGGGCACCGGGGAGCTGTTTTTT CASSQREGTGELFF TRBV4-1 many TRBJ2-2 TRBD2 14
TGTGCCATCAGTGAGGGAGTTAACACTGAAGCTTTCTTT CAISEGVNTEAFF TRBV10-3 many TRBJ1-1 NA 13
TGTGCCAGTAGTGGCCCGGCAGGGATCAGAAACTATGGCTACACCTTC CASSGPAGIRNYGYTF TRBV19 many TRBJ1-2 NA 16
TGCGCCAGCAGCTTGGGCGGGAGGTCCTCCTACGAGCAGTACTTC CASSLGGRSSYEQYF TRBV5-1 many TRBJ2-7 TRBD2 15
TGTGCCACTGGACAGGGGCCTTATAGCAATCAGCCCCAGCATTTT CATGQGPYSNQPQHF TRBV19 NA TRBJ1-5 TRBD1 15
TGTGCCAGCAGTTTAGAGTTCACAGCAGGGGAGACCCAGCATTTT CASSLEFTAGETQHF TRBV12-3/TRBV12-4 NA TRBJ1-5 NA 15
TGCGCCAGCAGCTGGAACACCGGGGAGCTGTTTTTT CASSWNTGELFF TRBV5-1 many TRBJ2-2 NA 12
TGTGCCATCAGTGAGTCGGCAGGCAACACCGGGGAGCTGTTTTTT CAISESAGNTGELFF TRBV10-3 many TRBJ2-2 NA 15
TGTGCCAGCACCTGGGAGGCAGTGGCTTTCTTT CASTWEAVAFF TRBV5-8 many TRBJ1-1 NA 11
TGTGCCACCAGCAGGGATCTGGGACAGCGCCAAGAGACCCGGTACTTC CATSRDLGQRQETRYF TRBV15 NA TRBJ2-5 TRBD1 16
TGCAGCCCAAGAGGACAGAGCTACGAGCAGTACTTC CSPRGQSYEQYF TRBV29-1 NA TRBJ2-7 NA 12
TGTGCCAGCAGCCGGGAGGACAGGGTTTACGAGCAGTACTTC CASSREDRVYEQYF TRBV4-2 many TRBJ2-7 TRBD1 14
TGCAGCGTTGAGAGGCGAGAGGGGCACTATGGCTACACCTTC CSVERREGHYGYTF TRBV29-1 NA TRBJ1-2 NA 14
TGTGCCAGCAGTCCTCGGACAGGGCCCAACGAGCAGTACTTC CASSPRTGPNEQYF TRBV12-3/TRBV12-4 many TRBJ2-7 TRBD1 14
TGCAGCGTTGAGGAAGGGGGCGGCTACACCTTC CSVEEGGGYTF TRBV29-1 many TRBJ1-2 TRBD1 11
TGTGCCATCACTAAATCAAGGACAGACGGGATTTTTGGAGATACGCAGTATTTT CAITKSRTDGIFGDTQYF TRBV10-3 NA TRBJ2-3 NA 18
TGTGCCAGCAGCGTAGATGTGACTAGAGGCGATGAGCAGTTCTTC CASSVDVTRGDEQFF TRBV9 NA TRBJ2-1 NA 15
TGTGACCTAGCGGAGGGCTCTGGGGCCAACGTCCTGACTTTC CDLAEGSGANVLTF TRBV10-3 NA TRBJ2-6 TRBD2 14
TGCGCCAGCAGGGCTGGTTCTAGCACAGATACGCAGTATTTT CASRAGSSTDTQYF TRBV10-2 NA TRBJ2-3 NA 14
TGTGCCAGCAGCCAGTCGGTGGTAGGGGTCTATGAGCAGTTCTTC CASSQSVVGVYEQFF TRBV14 NA TRBJ2-1 NA 15
TGTGCCAGCAGCTCCAATAGCGGGAGTAGCACTGAAGCTTTCTTT CASSSNSGSSTEAFF TRBV7-9 NA TRBJ1-1 NA 15
TGTGCCAGCAGCCCCAATCTAGGTATCGTGGAGACCCAGTACTTC CASSPNLGIVETQYF TRBV12-3/TRBV12-4 many TRBJ2-5 NA 15
TGTGCCAGCAGCCCCCAAGGGGAGGAGCAGTACTTC CASSPQGEEQYF TRBV7-9 many TRBJ2-7 NA 12
TGCAGCGTTGTGGAGGACTTCTACGAGCAGTACTTC CSVVEDFYEQYF TRBV29-1 NA TRBJ2-7 NA 12
TGTGCCAGCAGCTTTTATTGGGCAGGGGTTGACTATGGCTACACCTTC CASSFYWAGVDYGYTF TRBV7-2 NA TRBJ1-2 NA 16
TGTGCCAGCAGCTTGCTCAGCGGGACAAACGAGCAGTACTTC CASSLLSGTNEQYF TRBV11-2 many TRBJ2-7 NA 14
TGTGCCAGCACGACAGGGGGAAATGAAAAACTGCTTTTT CASTTGGNEKLLF TRBV25-1 NA TRBJ1-4 TRBD1 13
TGTGCCAGCAGCCCGATTCCCGGACTAGGCCCCTCCTACGAGCAGTACTTC CASSPIPGLGPSYEQYF TRBV6-5 few TRBJ2-7 TRBD2 17
TGCAGCGCTAGACAGGGGGTAAATCAGCCCCAGCATTTT CSARQGVNQPQHF TRBV29-1 NA TRBJ1-5 TRBD1 13
TGTGCCAGCAGCGTTGCCCGACTAGCGGGAGGGAGCGAGCAGTACTTC CASSVARLAGGSEQYF TRBV9 NA TRBJ2-7 TRBD2 16
TGCAGTGCTAGGGACTACACCTACGAGCAGTACTTC CSARDYTYEQYF TRBV20-1 many TRBJ2-7 NA 12
TGTGCCAGCAGTTTTAGCGGGAAGACTCCCTACGAGCAGTACTTC CASSFSGKTPYEQYF TRBV27 few TRBJ2-7 TRBD2 15
TGCAGTGCTACAGGAACCTATGGCTACACCTTC CSATGTYGYTF TRBV20-1 NA TRBJ1-2 NA 11
TGTGCCAGCAGCCCCGGGACAGGGGGGTTCATGAACACTGGAGCTTTCTTT CASSPGTGGFMNTGAFF TRBV19 NA TRBJ1-1 TRBD1 17